A single sample gave rise to the 5 T cell receptor beta chains below, sequenced in a study of CD8 T cells in ankylosing spondylitis. Study findings and constraints: Characteristic of ankylosing spondylitis blood, it appeared, was a TCR beta motif comprising several highly homologous variants.

A single record per CDR3 protein comes from TCRdb applying MiXCR to the 5' RACE reads. The table records 450,000 to 550,000 distinct CDR3 sequences, approximately 5% of them present only once. These receptors are not linked to any known antigen. Sequencing input: blood, either unsorted or a sorted T cell fraction (not recorded which). The source of these receptors is a male donor with ankylosing spondylitis.

The sample holds many counts of this clonotype. This chain joins TRBV12-3 or TRBV12-4 and TRBJ2-1; D call uncertain. Trimming left V 6 bases short and J 5 bases short, with 17 bases between. The CDR3 has 15 amino acids. CDR3 in amino acids: CASSRPVQTHNEQFF. CDR3 in DNA: TGTGCCAGCAGCCGCCCAGTTCAGACCCACAATGAGCAGTTCTTC.

This clonotype was counted many times. The chain combines TRBV7-9 with TRBJ1-4; D unclear. The CDR3 is 14 residues long. Trimming removed 5 bases at V and 8 bases at J, with 15 bases between. Germline CDR1 reads SEHNR; CDR2 reads FQNEAQ (reference sequence). The CDR3 reads CASSLPRSVEKLFF. Written as DNA, the CDR3 is TGTGCCAGCAGCCTACCTCGGTCCGTCGAAAAACTGTTTTTT. The full variable domain, its missing parts supplied by reference TRBV7-9 and TRBJ1-4, is DTGVSQNPRHKITKRGQNVTFRCDPISEHNRLYWYRQTLGQGPEFLTYFQNEAQLEKSRLLSDRFSAERPKGSFSTLEIQRTEQGDSAMYLCASSLPRSVEKLFFGSGTQLSVL.

This clonotype was counted many times. The chain combines TRBV7-8 with TRBJ1-1; D not resolved. Looked up from germline, CDR1 is SGHVS and CDR2 is FQNEAQ. Trimming removed 5 bases at V and 2 bases at J, with 12 bases between. The CDR3 contains 14 residues. CDR3 loop: CASSPKRINTEAFF. The CDR3 DNA is TGTGCCAGCAGCCCAAAGAGAATTAACACTGAAGCTTTCTTT.

This clonotype occurred a few times. The J gene is TRBJ2-5, the V gene TRBV5-1, with TRBD2 as a possible D gene (5 bases). The CDR3 is 16 residues long. V shed 0 bases and J shed 0 bases, with 12 bases lying between them. Germline V lookup: CDR1 SGHRS, CDR2 YFSETQ. The CDR3 bases are TGCGCCAGCAGCTTGGGAATTGGGAGAGACCAAGAGACCCAGTACTTC. As protein: CASSLGIGRDQETQYF.

This clonotype was seen at least ten times. V gene TRBV15 combines with J gene TRBJ2-7; 7 nucleotides match TRBD1. Trimming removed 1 base from V and 2 bases from J; junction bases left unmatched: 2. CDR3 length: 14 amino acids. CDR1 LNHNV and CDR2 YYDKDF come from the germline V gene (reference sequence). The CDR3 is CATSRGQGAYEQYF. The CDR3 nucleotides are TGTGCCACCAGCAGAGGTCAGGGGGCCTACGAGCAGTACTTC.